This T cell receptor (beta chain) was captured by sequencing in a study of blood T cell repertoires in COVID-19. Study at large: Acute and convalescent COVID-19 samples came from the United States, Italy and Spain. T cells, B-cell-depleted T cells, or PBMCs provided the cDNA or gDNA that served as material.

Per the original data handling: Using reference gene primer amplification, nucleated cell counts were estimated. Assay: immunoSEQ multiplex PCR; the TCRdb copy retains only in-frame clones and omits some. D and trimming were read from the DNA, whereas the V and J calls and clone size are those reported in that table. The sample holds around 230,000 clones, more than 80% seen once. J gave up 5 bases and V 5 bases, and 14 bases lay outside the gene matches. Germline V CDR1 and CDR2: LNHDA, SQIVND (reference sequence). The CDR3 has 16 amino acids. The chain is built from TRBV19 and TRBJ1-1; 7 bases match TRBD1. This TCR was recovered from a man aged 25 to 45 who had recovered from COVID-19. Sequencing was carried out using peripheral blood. This CDR3 reads CASSRPSTGLWTEAFF. CDR3 sequence (DNA): TGTGCCAGTAGTCGCCCCTCGACAGGGTTGTGGACTGAAGCTTTCTTT.